This TCR beta chain was retrieved from a study of blood T cell repertoires in COVID-19. Across the study: Some COVID-19 samples were acute and others convalescent; all came from the United States, Italy and Spain. In each case, the material was cDNA or gDNA derived from T cells, B-cell-depleted T cells, or PBMCs.

Clones were read by immunoSEQ multiplex PCR, and TCRdb kept only the in-frame ones, dropping some. The sample lists 98,000 or so clones; about two thirds were seen once. Germline V gene sequence: CDR1 MNHNS, CDR2 SASEGT. The V end lost 1 base, the J end lost 5 bases, and 8 bases lay between the germline ends. The CDR3 contains 13 residues. The rearrangement joins TRBV6-1 to TRBJ1-1; possibly TRBD1 for D (6 bases). The specimen sequenced was peripheral blood. The receptor comes from a middle-aged woman with acute or convalescent COVID-19. CDR3 loop: CASSEEDRTEAFF. For the CDR3, the DNA is TGTGCCAGCAGTGAAGAGGACAGAACTGAAGCTTTCTTT.